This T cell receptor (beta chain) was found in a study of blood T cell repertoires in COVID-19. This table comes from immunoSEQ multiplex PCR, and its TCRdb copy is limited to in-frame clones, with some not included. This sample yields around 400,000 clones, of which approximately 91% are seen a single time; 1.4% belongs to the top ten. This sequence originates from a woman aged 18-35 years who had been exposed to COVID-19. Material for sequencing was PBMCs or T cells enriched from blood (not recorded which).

CDR3 DNA: TGCGCCAGCAGCCCACAGGGTAGCCAAGAGACCCAGTACTTC. Protein product: CASSPQGSQETQYF. This chain connects TRBV5-1 to TRBJ2-5; D possibly corresponds to TRBD1 (6 bases). The CDR3 is made up of 14 amino acids. The ends were cut back, 4 bases at V and 1 base at J, with 11 bases in the middle. Germline values: CDR1 SGHRS, CDR2 YFSETQ.